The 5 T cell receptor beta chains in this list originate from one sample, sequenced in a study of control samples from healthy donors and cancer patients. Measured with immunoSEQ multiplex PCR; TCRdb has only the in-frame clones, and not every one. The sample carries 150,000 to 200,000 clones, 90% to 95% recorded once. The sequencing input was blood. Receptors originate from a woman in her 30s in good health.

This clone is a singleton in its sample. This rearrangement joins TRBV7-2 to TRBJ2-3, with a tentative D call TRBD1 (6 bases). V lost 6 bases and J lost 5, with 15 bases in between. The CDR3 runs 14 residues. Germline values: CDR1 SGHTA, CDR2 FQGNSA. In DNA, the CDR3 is TGTGCCAGCAGGATAAGGATAGGGGGAGATACGCAGTATTTT. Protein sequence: CASRIRIGGDTQYF. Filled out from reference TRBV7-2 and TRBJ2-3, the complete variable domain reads GAGVSQSPSNKVTEKGKDVELRCDPISGHTALYWYRQSLGQGLEFLIYFQGNSAPDKSGLPSDRFSAERTGGSVSTLTIQRTQQEDSAVYLCASRIRIGGDTQYFGPGTRLTVL.

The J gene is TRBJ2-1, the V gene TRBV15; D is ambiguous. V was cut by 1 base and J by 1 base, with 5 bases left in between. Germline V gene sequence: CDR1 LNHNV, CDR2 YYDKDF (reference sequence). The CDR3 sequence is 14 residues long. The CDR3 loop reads CATSRGESYNEQFF. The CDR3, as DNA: TGTGCCACCAGCAGAGGGGAATCCTACAATGAGCAGTTCTTC.

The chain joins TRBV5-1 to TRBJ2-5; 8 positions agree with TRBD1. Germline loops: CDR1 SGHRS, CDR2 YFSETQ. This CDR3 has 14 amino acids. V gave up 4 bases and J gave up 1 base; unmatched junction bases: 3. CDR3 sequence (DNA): TGCGCCAGCAGCAGGGACAGGCCCCAAGAGACCCAGTACTTC. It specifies CASSRDRPQETQYF.

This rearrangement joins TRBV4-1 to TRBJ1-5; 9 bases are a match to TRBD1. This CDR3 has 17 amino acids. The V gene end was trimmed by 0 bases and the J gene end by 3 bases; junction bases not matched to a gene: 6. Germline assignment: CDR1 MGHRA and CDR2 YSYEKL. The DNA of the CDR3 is TGCGCCAGCAGCCAAGATAGGACAGGGGCAAACAATCAGCCCCAGCATTTT. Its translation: CASSQDRTGANNQPQHF.

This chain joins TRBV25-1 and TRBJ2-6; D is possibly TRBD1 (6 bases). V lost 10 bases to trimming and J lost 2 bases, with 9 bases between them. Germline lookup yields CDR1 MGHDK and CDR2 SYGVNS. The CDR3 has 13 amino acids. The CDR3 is CATQGPGANVLTF. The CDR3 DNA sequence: TGTGCCACCCAGGGGCCTGGGGCCAACGTCCTGACTTTC.